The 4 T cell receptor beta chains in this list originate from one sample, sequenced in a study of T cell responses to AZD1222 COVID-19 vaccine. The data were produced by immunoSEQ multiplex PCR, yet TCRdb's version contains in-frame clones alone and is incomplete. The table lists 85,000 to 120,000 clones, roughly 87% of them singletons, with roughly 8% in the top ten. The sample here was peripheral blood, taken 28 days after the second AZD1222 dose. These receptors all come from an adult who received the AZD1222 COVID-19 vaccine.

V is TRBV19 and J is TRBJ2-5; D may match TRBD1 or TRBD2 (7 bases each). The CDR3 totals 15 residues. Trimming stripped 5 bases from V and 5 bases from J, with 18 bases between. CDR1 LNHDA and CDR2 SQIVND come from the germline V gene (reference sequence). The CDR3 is CASSPQGGAWETQYF. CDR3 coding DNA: TGTGCCAGTAGTCCGCAGGGGGGGGCCTGGGAGACCCAGTACTTC. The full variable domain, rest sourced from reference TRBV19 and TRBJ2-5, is DGGITQSPKYLFRKEGQNVTLSCEQNLNHDAMYWYRQDPGQGLRLIYYSQIVNDFQKGDIAEGYSVSREKKESFPLTVTSAQKNPTAFYLCASSPQGGAWETQYFGPGTRLLVL.

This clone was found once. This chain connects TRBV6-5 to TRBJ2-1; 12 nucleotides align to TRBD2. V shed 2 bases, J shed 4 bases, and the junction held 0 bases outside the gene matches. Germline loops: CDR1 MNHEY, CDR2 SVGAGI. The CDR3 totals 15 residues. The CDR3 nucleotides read TGTGCCAGCAGTTACACTAGCGGGGGGTACAATGAGCAGTTCTTC. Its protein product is CASSYTSGGYNEQFF.

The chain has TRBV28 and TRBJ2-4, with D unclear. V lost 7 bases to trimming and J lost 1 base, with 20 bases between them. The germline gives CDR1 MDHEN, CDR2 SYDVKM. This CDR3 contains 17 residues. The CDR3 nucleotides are TGTGCCAGCATCCCAGCGAACAGACTGGGGGCCAAAAACATTCAGTACTTC. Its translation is CASIPANRLGAKNIQYF. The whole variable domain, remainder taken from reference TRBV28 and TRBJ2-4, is DVKVTQSSRYLVKRTGEKVFLECVQDMDHENMFWYRQDPGLGLRLIYFSYDVKMKEKGDIPEGYSVSREKKERFSLILESASTNQTSMYLCASIPANRLGAKNIQYFGAGTRLSVL.

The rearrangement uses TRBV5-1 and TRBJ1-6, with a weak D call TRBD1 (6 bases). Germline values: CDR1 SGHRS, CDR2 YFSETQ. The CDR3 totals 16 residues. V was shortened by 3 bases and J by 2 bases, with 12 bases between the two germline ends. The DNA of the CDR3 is TGCGCCAGCAGCTCAGCAGGGGATGCCTATAATTCACCCCTCCACTTT. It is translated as CASSSAGDAYNSPLHF.